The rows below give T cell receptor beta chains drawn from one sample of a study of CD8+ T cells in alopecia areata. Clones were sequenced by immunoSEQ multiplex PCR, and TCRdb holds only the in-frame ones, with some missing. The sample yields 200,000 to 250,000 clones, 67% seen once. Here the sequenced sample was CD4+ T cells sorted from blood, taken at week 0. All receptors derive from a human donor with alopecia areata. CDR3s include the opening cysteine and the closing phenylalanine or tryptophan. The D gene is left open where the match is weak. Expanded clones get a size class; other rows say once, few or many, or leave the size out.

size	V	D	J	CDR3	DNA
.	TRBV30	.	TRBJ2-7	CAWRGPYEQYF	TGTGCCTGGAGGGGGCCCTACGAGCAGTACTTC
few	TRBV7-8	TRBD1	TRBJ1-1	CASSPDRARVNTEAFF	TGTGCCAGCAGCCCTGACAGGGCGAGAGTGAACACTGAAGCTTTCTTT
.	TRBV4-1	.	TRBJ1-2	CASSQVGGRRDYGYTF	TGCGCCAGCAGCCAGGTCGGAGGCAGGCGGGACTATGGCTACACCTTC
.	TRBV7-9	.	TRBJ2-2	CASSLAGANTGELFF	TGTGCCAGCAGCTTGGCAGGGGCAAACACCGGGGAGCTGTTTTTT
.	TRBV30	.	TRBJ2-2	CACGQMNTGELFF	TGTGCCTGTGGACAAATGAACACCGGGGAGCTGTTTTTT
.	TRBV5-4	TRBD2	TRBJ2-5	CASSTTSGPETQYF	TGTGCCAGCAGTACTACTAGCGGCCCAGAGACCCAGTACTTC
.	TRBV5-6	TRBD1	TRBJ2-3	CASSRQGAPDTQYF	TGTGCCAGCAGCCGACAGGGGGCACCGGATACGCAGTATTTT
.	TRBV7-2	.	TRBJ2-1	CASSLGGGPFDEQFF	TGTGCCAGCAGCTTAGGAGGGGGGCCCTTCGATGAGCAGTTCTTC
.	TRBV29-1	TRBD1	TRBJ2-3	CSGGTGSTDTQYF	TGCAGCGGCGGGACAGGGAGCACAGATACGCAGTATTTT
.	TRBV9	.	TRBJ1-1	CASSVKTNTEAFF	TGTGCCAGCAGCGTTAAGACGAACACTGAAGCTTTCTTT
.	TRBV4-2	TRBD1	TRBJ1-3	CASSQGTGFLGNTIYF	TGTGCCAGCAGCCAGGGGACAGGATTTCTTGGAAACACCATATATTTT
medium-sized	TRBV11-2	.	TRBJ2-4	CASSSSPSSEIAKNIQYF	TGTGCCAGCAGCTCTAGCCCCTCTTCGGAGATAGCCAAAAACATTCAGTACTTC
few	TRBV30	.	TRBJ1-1	CAWRGANTEAFF	TGTGCCTGGAGGGGGGCGAACACTGAAGCTTTCTTT
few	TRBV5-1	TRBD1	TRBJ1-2	CASSLDRGNYGYTF	TGCGCCAGCAGCTTGGACAGGGGAAACTATGGCTACACCTTC
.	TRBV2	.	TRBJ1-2	CASSAGVSGGYTF	TGTGCCAGCTCCGCCGGGGTTTCGGGTGGCTACACCTTC
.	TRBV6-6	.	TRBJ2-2	CASRGPGVGNTGELFF	TGTGCCAGCAGAGGTCCGGGCGTTGGGAACACCGGGGAGCTGTTTTTT
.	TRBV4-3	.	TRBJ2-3	CASSQIREDTQYF	TGCGCCAGCAGCCAAATCAGGGAGGATACGCAGTATTTT
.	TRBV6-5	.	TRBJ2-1	CASSLGGYEQFF	TGTGCCAGCAGTCTCGGGGGTTATGAGCAGTTCTTC
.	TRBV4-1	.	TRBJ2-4	CASSQQNIQYF	TGCGCCAGCAGCCAACAAAACATTCAGTACTTC
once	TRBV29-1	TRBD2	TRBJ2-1	CSVERAGAYNEQFF	TGCAGCGTTGAACGAGCGGGGGCTTACAATGAGCAGTTCTTC
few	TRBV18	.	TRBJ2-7	CASSPVRDGEQYF	TGTGCCAGCTCACCAGTAAGGGACGGGGAGCAGTACTTC
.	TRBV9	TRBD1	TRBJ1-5	CASSPSQGDQPQHF	TGTGCCAGCAGCCCCTCCCAGGGGGATCAGCCCCAGCATTTT
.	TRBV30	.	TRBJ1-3	CAWSARGGNTIYF	TGTGCCTGGAGTGCCCGCGGGGGAAACACCATATATTTT